This T cell receptor beta chain was observed in a study of blood T cell repertoires in COVID-19. The CDR3 spans 17 residues. CDR1 is KGHSH and CDR2 is LQKENI in the germline V gene. The V end was cut by 4 bases, the J end by 7 bases, with 25 bases between. Recruitment covered fewer than 25 US areas and drew participants whose ages spanned 18 to 89 years. Produced via immunoSEQ multiplex PCR; TCRdb's table is partial and in-frame only. This repertoire shows around 320,000 clones, around 92% found once; its top ten account for less than 3.5%. J is TRBJ1-2 and V is TRBV18; possibly TRBD1 for D (6 bases). This clonotype was obtained from a woman aged 50 to 60 who had been exposed to COVID-19. The sequencing sample was made of PBMCs or T cells enriched from blood (not recorded which). CDR3 nucleotides: TGTGCCAGCTCACTAAACCGGGACATCCCCTTGATTGGTGGCTACACCTTC. Translation gives CASSLNRDIPLIGGYTF.